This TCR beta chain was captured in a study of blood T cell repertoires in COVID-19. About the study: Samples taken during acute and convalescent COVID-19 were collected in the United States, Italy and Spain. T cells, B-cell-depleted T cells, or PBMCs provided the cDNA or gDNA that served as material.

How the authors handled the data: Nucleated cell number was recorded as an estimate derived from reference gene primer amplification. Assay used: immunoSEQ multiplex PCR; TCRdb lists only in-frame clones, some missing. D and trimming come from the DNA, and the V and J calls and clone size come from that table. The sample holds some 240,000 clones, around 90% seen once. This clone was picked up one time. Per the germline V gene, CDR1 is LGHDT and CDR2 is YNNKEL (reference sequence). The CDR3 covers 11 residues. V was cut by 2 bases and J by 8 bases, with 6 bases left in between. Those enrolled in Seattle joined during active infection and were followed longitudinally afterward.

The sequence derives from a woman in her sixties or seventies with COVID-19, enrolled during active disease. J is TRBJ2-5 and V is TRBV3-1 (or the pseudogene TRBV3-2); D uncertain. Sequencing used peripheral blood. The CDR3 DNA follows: TGTGCCAGCAGCCAACGGGTAACCCAGTACTTC. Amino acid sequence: CASSQRVTQYF.